Here is one T cell receptor beta chain with its context. Its antigen is not yet known. The sample holds no much larger clone one base away, and base qualities are not on file. TCRbeta CDR3 regions were amplified from genomic DNA by means of the immunoSEQ Assay, a bias-controlled multiplex PCR. The paper's data handling went like this. Nucleated cell counts per sample were estimated from amplification of reference gene primers within the assay. To quantify the absolute abundance of each unique TCRbeta CDR3 rearrangement, sequence reads were collapsed and filtered. For each sample, productive Simpson clonality was calculated as the square root of Simpson's diversity index over productive rearrangements. The table was pulled from immuneACCESS by TCRdb, which kept in-frame rearrangements only. Such tables lose some clones; where checked, under half of the loss comes from unresolved V genes, and the rest has no known cause. V and J calls and clone size are copied from that table; D and trimming were computed from the DNA. Here the sample has about 130,000 clones; approximately 77% occur a single time. Roughly 20% of the sample comes from the top ten.

This entry is derived from a study of blood T cell repertoires in COVID-19 (dated by TCRdb to 2020 to 2022). Describing the broader study: Samples covering the acute and convalescent phases of COVID-19 were provided by collaborators in the United States, Italy and Spain. The dataset comprised deeply sampled blood TCRbeta repertoires from subjects exposed to, actively infected with, or recovered from COVID-19. Where HLA class I and class II types were available, the types were taken from metadata supplied by the sample provider, not from assay-based typing. Nearly every sample came with metadata listing a de-identified subject ID, COVID-19 status, age in years and sex. Samples came from the ongoing ImmuneRACE study (first 160 participants) plus 1,254 subjects from 6 global collaborators. A freely available public database, intended as a resource for researchers studying the immune response to SARS-CoV-2, is where the repertoires were released. The prospective study material was composed of cDNA or gDNA derived from T cells, B-cell-depleted T cells, or PBMCs.

Study-level results and caveats: The amount of clinical and demographic metadata varied by source and participant and was provided uncurated.

Whole blood was collected in K2EDTA tubes by collaborating institutions according to the institutions' own protocols. For TCRbeta analysis, collaborator samples were shipped as frozen whole blood, as isolated PBMCs, or as DNA extracted from either sample type. As encoded in the germline V gene, CDR1 is MNHNS while CDR2 is SASEGT. Deletion took 1 base off V and 5 bases off J, with a span of 11 bases between the germline ends. The CDR3 goes from the cysteine to the phenylalanine over 14 residues. Only the CDR3 region is kept as DNA, spanning 42 bases read in frame from base 1. The clonotype originates from an elderly man with acute or convalescent COVID-19. The V and J segments used are TRBV6-1 and TRBJ1-2, with the D gene too uncertain to name. The sequencing sample was made of peripheral blood. The nucleotide sequence reads TGTGCCAGCAGTGAAGACCCGAGGAGTTATGGCTACACCTTC. The encoded protein is CASSEDPRSYGYTF.